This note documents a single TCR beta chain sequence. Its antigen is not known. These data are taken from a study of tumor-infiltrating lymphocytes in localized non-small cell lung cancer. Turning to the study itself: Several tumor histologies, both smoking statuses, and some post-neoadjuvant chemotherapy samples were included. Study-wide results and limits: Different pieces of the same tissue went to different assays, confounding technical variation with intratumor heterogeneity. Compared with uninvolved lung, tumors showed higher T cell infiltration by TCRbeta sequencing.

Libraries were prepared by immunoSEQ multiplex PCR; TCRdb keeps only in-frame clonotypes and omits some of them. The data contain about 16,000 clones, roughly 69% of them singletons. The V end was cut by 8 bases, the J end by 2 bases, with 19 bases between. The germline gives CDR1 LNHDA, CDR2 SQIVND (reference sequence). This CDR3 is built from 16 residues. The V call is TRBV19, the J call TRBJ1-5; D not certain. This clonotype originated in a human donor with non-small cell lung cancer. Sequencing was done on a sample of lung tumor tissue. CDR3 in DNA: TGTGCCAGTGGAACTCGAGTCGGCGAGGGCAATCAGCCCCAGCATTTT. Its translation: CASGTRVGEGNQPQHF.